This T cell receptor beta chain originates from a study of blood T cells in healthy people across ages. Study overall: Capture by template switching was about one barcoded beta molecule per two T cells. Study-level findings and limits: Correlation between TCR beta diversity and naive T cell percentage was strong.

The people who gave samples were healthy Caucasians from Russia, aged roughly 6 to 90. There are 15 residues in the CDR3. CDR1 SGHRS and CDR2 YFSETQ come from the germline V gene. The use of a sample-barcoded 5' primer and a J-beta primer mix characterized a second PCR of roughly 7 to 12 cycles. In TCRdb, the 5' RACE reads were re-called with MiXCR into one record per CDR3 protein. The sample records about 1.6 million distinct CDR3 sequences, almost 35% being singletons. A word on this clonotype: Its antigen is as yet unknown. An end of the junction differs from the germline gene, which may be a read error.

Sequenced input: blood. This receptor was identified in a woman younger than 45 in good health. The V and J genes are TRBV5-1 and TRBJ2-1, with TRBD2 identical over 8 bases. This CDR3 is CASNLRSGGRNEQFF. In nucleotides, the CDR3 is TGCGCCAGCAACTTGCGCAGCGGGGGTCGCAATGAGCAGTTCTTC.